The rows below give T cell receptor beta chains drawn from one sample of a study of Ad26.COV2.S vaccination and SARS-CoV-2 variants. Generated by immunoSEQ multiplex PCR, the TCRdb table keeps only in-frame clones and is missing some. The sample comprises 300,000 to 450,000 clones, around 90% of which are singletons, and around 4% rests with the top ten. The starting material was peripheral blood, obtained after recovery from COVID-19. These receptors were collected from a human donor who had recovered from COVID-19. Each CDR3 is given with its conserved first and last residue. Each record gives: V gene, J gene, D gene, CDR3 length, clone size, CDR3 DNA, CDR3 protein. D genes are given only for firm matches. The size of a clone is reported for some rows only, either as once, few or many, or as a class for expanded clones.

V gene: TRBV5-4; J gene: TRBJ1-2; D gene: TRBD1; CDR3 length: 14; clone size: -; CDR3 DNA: TGTGCCAGCGGAAACGACAGGGAACTCTATGGCTACACCTTC; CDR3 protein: CASGNDRELYGYTF
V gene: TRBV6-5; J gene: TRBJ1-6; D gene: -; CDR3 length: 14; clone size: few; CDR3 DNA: TGTGCCAGTGGGTACGGGGTCTATAATTCACCCCTCCACTTT; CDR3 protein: CASGYGVYNSPLHF
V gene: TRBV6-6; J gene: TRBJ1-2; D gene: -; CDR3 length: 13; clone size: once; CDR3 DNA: TGTGCCAGCAGTTACCGCGGACAGAACGGCTACACCTTC; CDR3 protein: CASSYRGQNGYTF
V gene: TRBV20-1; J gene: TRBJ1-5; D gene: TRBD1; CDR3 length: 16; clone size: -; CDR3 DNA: TGCAGTGCTAGTTCACCGGGACAGAGCTTTCATCAGCCCCAGCATTTT; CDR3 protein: CSASSPGQSFHQPQHF
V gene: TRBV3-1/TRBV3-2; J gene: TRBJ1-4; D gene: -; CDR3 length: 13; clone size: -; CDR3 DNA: TGTGCCAGCAGCCACCGGGTTAATGAAAAACTGTTTTTT; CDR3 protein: CASSHRVNEKLFF
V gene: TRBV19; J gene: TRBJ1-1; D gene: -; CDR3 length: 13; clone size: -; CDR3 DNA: TGTGCCAGTAGTTATGGGAGTATCACTGAAGCTTTCTTT; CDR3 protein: CASSYGSITEAFF
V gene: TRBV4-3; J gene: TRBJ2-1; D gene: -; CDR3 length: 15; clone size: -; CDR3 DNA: TGCGCCAGCAGCCAAGATGGGAGACGGTACAATGAGCAGTTCTTC; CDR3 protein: CASSQDGRRYNEQFF
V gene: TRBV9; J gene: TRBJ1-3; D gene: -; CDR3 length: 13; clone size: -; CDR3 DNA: TGTGCCAGCAGCGTAGCAGGGACGAACACCATATATTTT; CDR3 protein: CASSVAGTNTIYF
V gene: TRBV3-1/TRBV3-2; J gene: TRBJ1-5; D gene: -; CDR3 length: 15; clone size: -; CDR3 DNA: TGTGCCAGCAGCCAAGATTTTGGACCCCATCAGCCCCAGCATTTT; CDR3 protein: CASSQDFGPHQPQHF
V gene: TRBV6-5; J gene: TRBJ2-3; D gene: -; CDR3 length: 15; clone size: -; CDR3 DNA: TGTGCCAGCAGGGGGGGGCGGGGAAGCACAGATACGCAGTATTTT; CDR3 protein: CASRGGRGSTDTQYF
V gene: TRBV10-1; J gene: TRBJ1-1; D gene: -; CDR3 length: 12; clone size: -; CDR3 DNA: TGCGCCAGCGCACGGACGTCGCTTGAAGCTTTCTTT; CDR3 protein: CASARTSLEAFF